This T cell receptor (beta chain) was sequenced in a study of blood T cell repertoires in COVID-19. Method: immunoSEQ multiplex PCR; TCRdb's copy keeps in-frame clones and lacks some. Here the sample spans tens of thousands of clones, 75% to 90% being singletons. The V gene's germline CDR1 is LGHNA and CDR2 YNFKEQ. V lost 0 bases, J lost 4 bases, and 18 bases lay in between. The CDR3 runs 17 residues. The source material was peripheral blood. V and J are TRBV4-2 and TRBJ1-2, with a weak D call TRBD1 (6 bases). The TCR originated in a human donor in a cohort sampled during active COVID-19. As DNA, the CDR3 is TGTGCCAGCAGCCAAGAAGGGGGAATCAATGTCTTCTATGGCTACACCTTC. It specifies CASSQEGGINVFYGYTF.